The 19 T cell receptor beta chains listed next were all sequenced from one sample in a study of T cells in Graves' hyperthyroidism and ophthalmopathy. Regions amplified from RNA transcripts were the TCR beta CDR3 regions. The HTBI primer set served for first-round RT-PCR of the TCR CDR3. TCRdb re-derived calls from the multiplex PCR reads in MiXCR, one entry per CDR3 protein. The repertoire includes roughly 500,000 distinct CDR3 sequences, around 42% of them detected once, and around 20% sits in the top ten. Material: peripheral blood or thyroid tissue (not recorded which). The receptor source for this set is an adult woman with Graves' disease, either hyperthyroidism or ophthalmopathy (not recorded which).

The V and J genes are TRBV20-1 and TRBJ2-7; possible D gene TRBD1, 5 bases. The CDR3 contains 11 residues. Germline V gene sequence: CDR1 DFQATT, CDR2 SNEGSKA (reference sequence). Between the trimmed V and J ends, which lost 6 bases and 9 bases, there was a span of 15 bases. CDR3 region: CSAPGGDRQYF. Here the CDR3 DNA reads TGCAGTGCCCCCGGTGGAGACAGGCAGTACTTC.

In its sample, this clonotype was seen a few times. V gene TRBV10-2 combines with J gene TRBJ2-7; perhaps D is TRBD1 or TRBD2 (5 bases each). Germline V gene data show CDR1 as WSHSY and CDR2 as SAAADI. The CDR3 length is 14 residues. Trimming cost V 3 bases and J 3 bases, with 12 bases left between them. The CDR3 sequence is CASSDGGWDYEQYF. In DNA, the CDR3 is TGCGCCAGCAGTGATGGGGGTTGGGACTACGAGCAGTACTTC.

The rearrangement joins TRBV19 to TRBJ2-7; TRBD2 aligns across 10 bases. The CDR3 spans 16 residues. CDR1 and CDR2 from the germline V gene are LNHDA and SQIVND (reference sequence). With V trimmed by 11 bases and J by 6 bases, 19 bases remained unmatched. This chain's CDR3 is CAYRASGRSRRGEQYF. The CDR3 region has the DNA TGTGCCTATCGGGCTAGCGGGAGAAGTCGCAGGGGCGAGCAGTACTTC.

This clonotype was picked up many times. The chain combines TRBV4-1 with TRBJ2-5; D remains unclear. The CDR3 covers 15 residues. The germline V gene has CDR1 MGHRA and CDR2 YSYEKL. Trimming took off 0 bases at V and 5 bases at J, with 13 bases between the two ends. CDR3 in DNA: TGCGCCAGCAGCCAAGATCTTGTCCTGGGGGAGACCCAGTACTTC. Amino acids: CASSQDLVLGETQYF.

This clonotype came up a few times. V is TRBV19 and J is TRBJ2-7, with TRBD1 matching 7 bases. Germline V lookup: CDR1 LNHDA, CDR2 SQIVND (reference sequence). J was trimmed by 1 base and V by 9 bases; bases with no gene match: 3. The CDR3 contains 12 residues. The CDR3 sequence is CARPGGSYEQYF. CDR3 nucleotide sequence: TGTGCCAGACCAGGGGGTTCCTACGAGCAGTACTTC.

The chain joins TRBV29-1 to TRBJ2-7, with D possibly being TRBD1 (5 bases). Trimming stripped 8 bases from V and 2 bases from J, with 10 bases between. This CDR3 has 11 residues. Germline V gene lookup returns CDR1 SQVTM and CDR2 ANQGSEA. The CDR3 coding sequence is TGCAGCAAGGCAGGGACCTACGAGCAGTACTTC. This sequence encodes CSKAGTYEQYF.

This clonotype has a count of ten or more. The J gene is TRBJ2-7, the V gene TRBV14; 14 bases are a match to TRBD2. V trimming: 7 bases; J trimming: 5 bases; junction bases outside the gene matches: 7. The CDR3 length is 15 residues. Germline V gene data show CDR1 as SGHDN and CDR2 as FVKESK. CDR3 residues: CASTRGTSGSHEQYF. In DNA form, the CDR3 reads TGTGCCAGCACCCGGGGGACTAGCGGGAGCCACGAGCAGTACTTC.

The chain recombines TRBV7-9 with TRBJ1-5; D not resolved. The CDR3 length is 14 residues. Between the trimmed V and J ends, which lost 4 bases and 7 bases, there was a span of 14 bases. Germline-derived CDR1 and CDR2 are SEHNR and FQNEAQ (reference sequence). The CDR3 coding sequence is TGTGCCAGCAGCTCCAACTTCGGGAACCAGCCCCAGCATTTT. It translates to CASSSNFGNQPQHF. Drawing the rest from reference TRBV7-9 and TRBJ1-5, the complete variable domain is DTGVSQNPRHKITKRGQNVTFRCDPISEHNRLYWYRQTLGQGPEFLTYFQNEAQLEKSRLLSDRFSAERPKGSFSTLEIQRTEQGDSAMYLCASSSNFGNQPQHFGDGTRLSIL.

This clonotype has a count of ten or more. The chain combines TRBV27 with TRBJ2-7; D is unresolved. The CDR3 is 12 amino acids. Trimming shortened V by 3 bases and J by 2 bases, and 5 bases separated the two germline ends. The germline gives CDR1 MNHEY, CDR2 SMNVEV (reference sequence). The CDR3 region has the DNA TGTGCCAGCAGTTTCCCCGCCTACGAGCAGTACTTC. It yields the protein CASSFPAYEQYF.

In its sample, this clonotype was seen a few times. The chain is built from TRBV2 and TRBJ1-6, with 7 nucleotides matching TRBD1. CDR3 length equals 14 residues. From germline, CDR1 is SNHLY and CDR2 FYNNEI. The J segment lost 7 bases and the V segment lost 9 bases, leaving 9 bases of the junction unmatched. DNA of the CDR3: TGTGCCAGTTTACCACCGGGACAGAATTCACCCCTCCACTTT. Encoded protein: CASLPPGQNSPLHF. The full variable domain, rest sourced from reference TRBV2 and TRBJ1-6, is EPEVTQTPSHQVTQMGQEVILRCVPISNHLYFYWYRQILGQKVEFLVSFYNNEISEKSEIFDDQFSVERPDGSNFTLKIRSTKLEDSAMYFCASLPPGQNSPLHFGNGTRLTVT.

The chain couples TRBV20-1 to TRBJ1-5, with D possibly TRBD1 on 5 matching bases. Trimming removed 3 bases at V and 14 bases at J, with 20 bases between. Germline V gene data show CDR1 as DFQATT and CDR2 as SNEGSKA (reference sequence). This CDR3 is 13 amino acids long. The CDR3 protein is CSARGTSGRHEHF. As DNA, the CDR3 is TGCAGTGCTAGGGGGACTAGCGGGCGCCACGAGCATTTT.

At least ten counts were recorded for this clonotype. In nucleotides, the CDR3 is TGTGCCAGCAGTCTTGGGACAGGGAGGTCACCCCTCCACTTT. Protein sequence: CASSLGTGRSPLHF. V gene TRBV12-3 or TRBV12-4 combines with J gene TRBJ1-6; 9 nucleotides agree with TRBD1. V lost 5 bases to trimming and J lost 10 bases; unmatched junction nucleotides: 6. This CDR3 has 14 amino acids.

At least ten counts were recorded for this clonotype. The chain combines TRBV29-1 with TRBJ1-4; 7 bases are shared with TRBD1. This CDR3 comprises 14 residues. Germline-derived CDR1 and CDR2 are SQVTM and ANQGSEA. The V and J ends lost 7 bases and 11 bases, in that order; junction bases with no gene match: 16. Here the CDR3 reads CSAEETGRIRKLFF. CDR3 DNA sequence: TGCAGCGCCGAGGAGACAGGGAGGATAAGGAAACTGTTTTTT.

As for this clonotype: This may be a read error, as it is one base from a much larger clone. This rearrangement joins TRBV30 to TRBJ1-2; 7 bases line up with TRBD1. Germline V gene sequence: CDR1 GTSNPN, CDR2 SVGIG (reference sequence). CDR3 length: 13 residues. The CDR3 region is CAWSSMTGSSYSF. In DNA, the CDR3 is TGTGCCTGGAGTTCAATGACAGGGAGTAGCTACTCCTTC.

A few counts support this clonotype. The chain has TRBV29-1 and TRBJ2-5; tentative D call: TRBD1 (5 bases). Trimming cost V 3 bases and J 3 bases, with 11 bases left between them. This CDR3 comprises 13 residues. Germline assignment: CDR1 SQVTM and CDR2 ANQGSEA. DNA of the CDR3: TGCAGCGTTGAGCCACAGGTCAAAGAGACCCAGTACTTC. Residues: CSVEPQVKETQYF.

The chain recombines TRBV18 with TRBJ1-1; no clear D gene. V was shortened by 6 bases and J by 1 base, with 18 bases between the two germline ends. There are 16 residues in the CDR3. The germline V gene encodes CDR1 KGHSH and CDR2 LQKENI. CDR3 sequence: CASSPLAEPGNTEAFF. In nucleotides, the CDR3 is TGTGCCAGCTCCCCCCTCGCGGAACCGGGGAACACTGAAGCTTTCTTT.

This clonotype was recorded many times. This chain uses TRBV6-6 with TRBJ2-7; the D gene is possibly TRBD1 (6 bases). This CDR3 spans 14 amino acids. Germline V gene lookup returns CDR1 MNHNY and CDR2 SVGAGI (reference sequence). Trimming removed 6 bases from V and 3 bases from J, with 15 bases in between. The CDR3 nucleotides read TGTGCCAGCAGACTCCAAGGGGGAAACTACGAGCAGTACTTC. Translation: CASRLQGGNYEQYF.

In its sample, this clonotype was seen many times. The chain uses TRBV2 and TRBJ1-6; 7 bases fit TRBD1. The CDR3 totals 13 residues. Per the germline V gene, CDR1 is SNHLY and CDR2 is FYNNEI. V lost 8 bases to trimming and J lost 5 bases; unmatched junction nucleotides: 3. CDR3 nucleotide sequence: TGTGCCAGCTCCGGGACAGATAATTCACCCCTCCACTTT. This sequence encodes CASSGTDNSPLHF.

This clonotype was observed a few times. The rearrangement links TRBV15 to TRBJ1-3, with a tentative D call TRBD1 (5 bases). Germline CDR1 LNHNV, CDR2 YYDKDF (reference sequence). This CDR3 spans 12 amino acids. V gave up 1 base and J gave up 7 bases, with 5 bases separating them. The CDR3 coding sequence is TGTGCCACCAGCAGAGGGGGGAACACCATATATTTT. Its translation is CATSRGGNTIYF.